The TCR beta chain under discussion was sequenced for a study of blood T cell repertoires in COVID-19. TCRdb's copy holds only in-frame clones and misses some; the assay was immunoSEQ multiplex PCR. The top ten hold over 9.5% of the sample, which has approximately 400,000 clones, roughly 88% seen once. This CDR3 region has 14 residues. V gave up 6 bases and J gave up 2 bases; unmatched junction bases: 7. The germline gives CDR1 SNHLY, CDR2 FYNNEI. Material for sequencing was peripheral blood. This receptor was taken from a woman between 50 and 59 years old with COVID-19, enrolled during active disease. The chain combines TRBV2 with TRBJ2-7; 7 nucleotides agree with TRBD1. CDR3 nucleotide sequence: TGTGCCAGCAGGGGATTAGGGACAGCCTACGAGCAGTACTTC. Translating it yields CASRGLGTAYEQYF.